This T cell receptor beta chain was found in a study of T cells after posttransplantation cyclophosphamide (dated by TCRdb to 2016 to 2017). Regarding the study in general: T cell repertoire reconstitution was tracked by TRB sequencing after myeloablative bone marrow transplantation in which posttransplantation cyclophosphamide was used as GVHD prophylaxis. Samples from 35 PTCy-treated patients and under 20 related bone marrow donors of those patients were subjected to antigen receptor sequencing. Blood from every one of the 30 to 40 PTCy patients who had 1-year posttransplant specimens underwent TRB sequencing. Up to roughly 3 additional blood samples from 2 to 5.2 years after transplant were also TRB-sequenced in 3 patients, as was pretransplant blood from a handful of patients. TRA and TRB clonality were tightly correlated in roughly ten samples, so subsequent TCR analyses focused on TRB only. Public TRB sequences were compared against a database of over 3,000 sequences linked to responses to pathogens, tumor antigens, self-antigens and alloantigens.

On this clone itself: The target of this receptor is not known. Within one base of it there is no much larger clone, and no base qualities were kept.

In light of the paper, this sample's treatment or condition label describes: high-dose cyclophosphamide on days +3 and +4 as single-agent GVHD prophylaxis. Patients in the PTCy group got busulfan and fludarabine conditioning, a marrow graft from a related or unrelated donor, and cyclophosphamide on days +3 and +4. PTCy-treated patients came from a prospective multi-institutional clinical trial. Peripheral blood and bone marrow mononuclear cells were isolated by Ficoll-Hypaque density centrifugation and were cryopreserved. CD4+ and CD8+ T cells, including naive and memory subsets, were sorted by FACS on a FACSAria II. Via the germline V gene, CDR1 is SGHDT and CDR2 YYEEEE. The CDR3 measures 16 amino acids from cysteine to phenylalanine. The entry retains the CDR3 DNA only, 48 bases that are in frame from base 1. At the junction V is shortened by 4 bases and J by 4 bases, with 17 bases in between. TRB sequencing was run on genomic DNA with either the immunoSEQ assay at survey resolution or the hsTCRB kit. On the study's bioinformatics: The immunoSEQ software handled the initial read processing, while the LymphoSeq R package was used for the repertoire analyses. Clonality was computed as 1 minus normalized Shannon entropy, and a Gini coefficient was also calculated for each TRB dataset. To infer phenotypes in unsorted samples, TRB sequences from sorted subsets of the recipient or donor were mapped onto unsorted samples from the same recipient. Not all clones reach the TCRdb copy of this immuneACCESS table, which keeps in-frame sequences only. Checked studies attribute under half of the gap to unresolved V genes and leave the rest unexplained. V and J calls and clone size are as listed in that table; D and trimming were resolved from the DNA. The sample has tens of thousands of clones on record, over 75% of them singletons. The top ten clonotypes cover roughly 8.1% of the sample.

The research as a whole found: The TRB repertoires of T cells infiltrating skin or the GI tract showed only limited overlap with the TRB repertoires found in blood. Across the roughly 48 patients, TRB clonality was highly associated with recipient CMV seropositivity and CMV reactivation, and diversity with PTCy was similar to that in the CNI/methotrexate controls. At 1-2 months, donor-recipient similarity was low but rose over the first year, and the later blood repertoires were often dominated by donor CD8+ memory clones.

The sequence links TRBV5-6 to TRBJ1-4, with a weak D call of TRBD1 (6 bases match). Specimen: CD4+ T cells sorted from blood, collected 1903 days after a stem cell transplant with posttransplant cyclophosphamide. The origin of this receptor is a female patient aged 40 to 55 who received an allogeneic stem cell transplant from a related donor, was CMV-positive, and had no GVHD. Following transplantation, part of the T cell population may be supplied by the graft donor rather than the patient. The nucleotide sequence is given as TGTGCCAGCAGCACCGGACAGTGGGTTGGTAATGAAAAACTGTTTTTT. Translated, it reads CASSTGQWVGNEKLFF.